This T cell receptor beta chain was identified in a study of T cells in localized non-small cell lung cancer. Study observations and caveats: A median roughly 50 of the top 100 tumor clones appeared in adjacent lung.

Turning to this clone: The antigen remains undetermined.

Repertoires were generated with immunoSEQ multiplex PCR, while TCRdb's copy carries only in-frame clones and drops some. The sample includes over a thousand clones, under 35% seen only once; the top ten take 15%. The receptor was derived from a female donor older than 55 with stage I lung adenocarcinoma. Here the sequenced sample was normal lung tissue next to the tumor, taken before any cancer treatment.

The CDR3 sequence is CASSAGQEDNEQFF. The DNA of the CDR3 is TGTGCCAGCAGCGCGGGACAGGAGGACAATGAGCAGTTCTTC. The V call is TRBV11-3, the J call TRBJ2-1; 8 bases match TRBD1. The germline V gene has CDR1 SGHNT and CDR2 YENEEA. This CDR3 has 14 amino acids. After removal of 5 bases from V and 5 bases from J, the junction contained 5 bases not matched to a gene.